This entry lists 20 T cell receptor beta chains sequenced from one sample in a study of shared clonotypes between healthy human individuals. The protocol was immunoSEQ multiplex PCR, while the TCRdb copy is restricted to in-frame clones and leaves out a portion. This table holds approximately 640,000 clones, roughly 88% found once. The sequenced sample was memory CD8+ T cells from PBMCs. Sample subset: CD45RO+ cells pooled with CCR7-negative TemRA cells. These receptors originate from a man aged 18 to 30 in good health. Some clones in this sample may be carry-over from other donors' samples.

This sequence joins TRBV15 and TRBJ1-2; weak D call: TRBD1 (5 bases). The germline CDR1 and CDR2 sequences are LNHNV and YYDKDF (reference sequence). CDR3 length: 11 residues. The V and J ends lost 8 bases and 7 bases respectively, with 11 bases between them. The CDR3 region has the DNA TGTGCCACCCGGGCAGGGACTGGCTACACCTTC. Its protein product is CATRAGTGYTF.

The CDR3 is CASSPGSRGGWPDTQYF. The CDR3 coding sequence is TGCGCCAGCAGCCCCGGAAGCCGGGGCGGGTGGCCAGATACGCAGTATTTT. The chain joins TRBV5-1 to TRBJ2-3; D tentatively reads TRBD1 or TRBD2 (5 bases each). Germline V gene data show CDR1 as SGHRS and CDR2 as YFSETQ. The CDR3 covers 17 residues. Trimming took off 4 bases at V and 4 bases at J, with 22 bases between the two ends.

This chain uses TRBV28 with TRBJ1-1; tentatively, D is TRBD1 (6 bases). Germline assignment: CDR1 MDHEN and CDR2 SYDVKM. This CDR3 spans 14 amino acids. V shed 3 bases and J shed 5 bases, with 13 bases lying between them. This chain's CDR3 is CASSLLPTGTEAFF. CDR3 DNA sequence: TGTGCCAGCAGTTTGCTTCCCACAGGGACTGAAGCTTTCTTT.

V usage is TRBV4-3 and J usage is TRBJ2-1, with D tentatively TRBD1 or TRBD2 (5 bases each). CDR3 length: 16 residues. Between the trimmed V and J ends, which lost 0 bases and 4 bases, there was a span of 13 bases. The germline V gene encodes CDR1 LGHNA and CDR2 YSLEER. CDR3 DNA sequence: TGCGCCAGCAGCCAAGATTGGGGCGCGGGTTACAATGAGCAGTTCTTC. Encoded protein: CASSQDWGAGYNEQFF.

The rearrangement joins TRBV15 to TRBJ1-4; 11 nucleotides line up with TRBD1. The CDR3 is 16 residues long. V shed 0 bases and J 8 bases; nucleotides not matched to a gene: 5. Germline lookup yields CDR1 LNHNV and CDR2 YYDKDF (reference sequence). The CDR3 here is CATSRDLGTGGEKLFF. The DNA for the CDR3 is TGTGCCACCAGCAGAGATCTTGGGACAGGGGGGGAAAAACTGTTTTTT.

This clone was seen just once. The sample holds other DNA sequences that translate to the same CDR3. This chain joins TRBV9 and TRBJ2-7; TRBD2 agrees at 10 bases. Germline loops: CDR1 SGDLS, CDR2 YYNGEE. The CDR3 has 14 amino acids. The trim removed 2 bases at V and 3 bases at J, leaving 2 bases unmatched. The CDR3 loop is CASSVASGSYEQYF. The CDR3 DNA sequence: TGTGCCAGCAGCGTCGCTAGCGGGAGCTACGAGCAGTACTTC.

The chain combines TRBV5-1 with TRBJ2-7; TRBD1 matches at 10 bases. Germline lookup yields CDR1 SGHRS and CDR2 YFSETQ. With V trimmed by 3 bases and J by 3 bases, 3 bases remained unmatched. This CDR3 has 14 residues. CDR3 nucleotide sequence: TGCGCCAGCAGCTGGACAGGGGGGTTCTACGAGCAGTACTTC. Translation: CASSWTGGFYEQYF. Full variable domain (rest looked up from reference TRBV5-1 and TRBJ2-7): KAGVTQTPRYLIKTRGQQVTLSCSPISGHRSVSWYQQTPGQGLQFLFEYFSETQRNKGNFPGRFSGRQFSNSRSEMNVSTLELGDSALYLCASSWTGGFYEQYFGPGTRLTVT.

The V and J genes are TRBV2 and TRBJ2-3; the D is unclear. Per the germline V gene, CDR1 is SNHLY and CDR2 is FYNNEI. This CDR3 has 15 amino acids. The V end was cut by 1 base, the J end by 4 bases, with 12 bases between. CDR3 bases: TGTGCCAGCAGTGAAGACCGAGTTTACTCAGATACGCAGTATTTT. This gives the protein CASSEDRVYSDTQYF.

The chain employs TRBV6-5 and TRBJ1-5; TRBD1 agrees at 9 bases. This CDR3 region has 15 residues. Germline CDR1 and CDR2: MNHEY and SVGAGI. With 6 bases clipped from V and 6 bases from J, the junction kept 9 bases outside the gene matches. This CDR3 is CASRHEGQGFQPQHF. The CDR3 DNA is TGTGCCAGCAGGCACGAGGGACAGGGATTTCAGCCCCAGCATTTT.

As DNA, the CDR3 is TGCGCCAGCAGCCTCGTCGACTACAATGAGCAGTTCTTC. Encoded protein: CASSLVDYNEQFF. The chain is built from TRBV4-1 and TRBJ2-1; D remains unclear. This CDR3 has 13 residues. Per the germline V gene, CDR1 is MGHRA and CDR2 is YSYEKL. The V end was cut by 4 bases, the J end by 3 bases, with 7 bases between.

For this clone: Germline is not matched at one junction end, which may reflect a read error. The chain carries TRBV13 and TRBJ2-7, with 7 bases fitting TRBD1. The V gene's germline CDR1 is PRHDT and CDR2 FYEKMQ (reference sequence). CDR3 length: 15 residues. CDR3 sequence: CASTLSKGATYEQCF. The CDR3 DNA follows: TGTGCCAGCACACTATCTAAGGGGGCTACGTACGAGCAGTGCTTC.

The V and J genes are TRBV7-6 and TRBJ2-7; the D is unclear. The CDR3 loop spans 13 amino acids. CDR1 and CDR2 (germline): SGHVS, FNYEAQ. V lost 5 bases, J lost 6 bases, and 14 bases lay in between. The CDR3 DNA sequence: TGTGCCAGCAGCCCGCTAACAGTAAGCGAGCAGTACTTC. It specifies CASSPLTVSEQYF.

J is TRBJ2-2 and V is TRBV2, with D possibly called TRBD1 or TRBD2 (5 bases each). The germline gives CDR1 SNHLY, CDR2 FYNNEI. CDR3 length: 15 residues. Trimming removed 7 bases from V and 7 bases from J, with 19 bases in between. This CDR3 reads CASTPWDGTGGELFF. CDR3 nucleotides: TGTGCCAGCACTCCCTGGGACGGAACGGGCGGGGAGCTGTTTTTT.

The V and J genes are TRBV27 and TRBJ2-1; the match to TRBD2 covers 8 bases. Germline V lookup: CDR1 MNHEY, CDR2 SMNVEV (reference sequence). CDR3 length equals 16 residues. Trimming at V came to 5 bases and at J to 8 bases, leaving 14 bases not matched to a gene. This CDR3 reads CASSTSAGAFFDEQFF. Written as DNA, the CDR3 is TGTGCCAGCAGTACCTCAGCGGGAGCGTTTTTCGATGAGCAGTTCTTC.

The chain links TRBV5-6 to TRBJ2-7; maybe TRBD1 (5 bases). The V gene lost 0 bases and the J gene lost 4 bases, with 14 bases spanning the gap. The CDR3 runs 15 residues. Germline CDR1 and CDR2: SGHDT and YYEEEE. The chain's CDR3 is CASSLGTGLPYEQYF. CDR3 sequence (DNA): TGTGCCAGCAGCTTGGGAACAGGCCTGCCTTACGAGCAGTACTTC.

This sequence joins TRBV27 and TRBJ2-1, with 8 nucleotides matching TRBD2. The germline V gene has CDR1 MNHEY and CDR2 SMNVEV (reference sequence). The CDR3 loop spans 16 amino acids. The V and J ends lost 4 bases and 1 base, in that order; junction bases with no gene match: 6. DNA for the CDR3: TGTGCCAGCAGTTGGGCAGCGGGGGATTCCTACAATGAGCAGTTCTTC. Translating it yields CASSWAAGDSYNEQFF.

This chain joins TRBV19 and TRBJ2-6; D might be TRBD1 (5 bases). The CDR3 consists of 15 residues. Germline assignment: CDR1 LNHDA and CDR2 SQIVND (reference sequence). Trimming pared 5 bases from V and 4 bases from J, leaving 12 bases between. The CDR3 loop reads CASSLRVGGANVLTF. The CDR3, as DNA: TGTGCCAGTAGTCTCAGGGTTGGCGGGGCCAACGTCCTGACTTTC. Based on the CDR3 plus reference TRBV19 and TRBJ2-6, the full variable domain is DGGITQSPKYLFRKEGQNVTLSCEQNLNHDAMYWYRQDPGQGLRLIYYSQIVNDFQKGDIAEGYSVSREKKESFPLTVTSAQKNPTAFYLCASSLRVGGANVLTFGAGSRLTVL.

The CDR3 sequence: CSAGTGPYEQYF. CDR3 nucleotide sequence: TGCAGCGCCGGGACAGGACCCTACGAGCAGTACTTC. The genes are TRBV29-1 and TRBJ2-7, with TRBD1 matching over 8 bases. Looked up from germline, CDR1 is SQVTM and CDR2 is ANQGSEA. V dropped 7 bases and J dropped 2; count of bases not matched to a gene: 4. This CDR3 has 12 residues.

The chain joins TRBV30 to TRBJ2-6; D unclear. Trimming took off 5 bases at V and 1 base at J, with 9 bases between the two ends. The CDR3 loop spans 14 amino acids. In germline, CDR1 is GTSNPN, CDR2 SVGIG (reference sequence). The CDR3 region has the DNA TGTGCCTGGTGCTCCCCATCTGGGGCCAACGTCCTGACTTTC. Amino acid sequence: CAWCSPSGANVLTF.

This chain joins TRBV7-8 and TRBJ1-5, with D maybe TRBD1 (6 bases). The CDR3 covers 15 residues. Germline V CDR1 and CDR2: SGHVS, FQNEAQ. The ends were cut back, 7 bases at V and 0 bases at J, with 13 bases in the middle. The CDR3 region is CASTLEGGSNQPQHF. DNA of the CDR3: TGTGCCAGCACCCTAGAGGGGGGTAGCAATCAGCCCCAGCATTTT.